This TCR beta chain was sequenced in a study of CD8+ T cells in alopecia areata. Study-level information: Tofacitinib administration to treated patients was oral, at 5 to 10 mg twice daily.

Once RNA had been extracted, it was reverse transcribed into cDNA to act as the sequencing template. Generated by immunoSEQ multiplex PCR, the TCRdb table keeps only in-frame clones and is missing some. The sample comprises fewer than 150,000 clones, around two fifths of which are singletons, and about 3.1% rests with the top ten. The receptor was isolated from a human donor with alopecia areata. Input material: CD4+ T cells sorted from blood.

The DNA of the CDR3 is TGCGCCAGCAGCCAGTTTTCGACAGGAACTGGCGAGCAGTACTTC. It encodes CASSQFSTGTGEQYF. The rearrangement links TRBV5-1 to TRBJ2-7; D may be TRBD1 (6 bases). The germline CDR1 and CDR2 sequences are SGHRS and YFSETQ. The CDR3 loop spans 15 amino acids. The germline V and J ends were trimmed by 4 bases and 6 bases, with 20 bases remaining between them.